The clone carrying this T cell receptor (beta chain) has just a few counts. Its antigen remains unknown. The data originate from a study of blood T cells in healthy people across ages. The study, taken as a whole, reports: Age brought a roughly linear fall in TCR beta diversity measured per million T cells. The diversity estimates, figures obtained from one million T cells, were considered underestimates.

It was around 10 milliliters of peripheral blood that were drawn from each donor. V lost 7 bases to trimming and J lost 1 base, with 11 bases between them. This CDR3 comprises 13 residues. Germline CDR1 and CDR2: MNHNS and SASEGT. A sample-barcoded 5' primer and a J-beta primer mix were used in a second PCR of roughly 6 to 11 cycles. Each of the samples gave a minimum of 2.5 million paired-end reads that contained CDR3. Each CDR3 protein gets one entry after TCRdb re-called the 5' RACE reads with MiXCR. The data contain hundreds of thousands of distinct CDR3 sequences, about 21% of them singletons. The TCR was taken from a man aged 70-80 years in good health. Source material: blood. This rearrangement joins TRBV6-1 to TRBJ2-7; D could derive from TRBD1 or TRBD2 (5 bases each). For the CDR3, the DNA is TGTGCCAGCACCCGGGACGGATCCTACGAGCAGTACTTC. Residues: CASTRDGSYEQYF.